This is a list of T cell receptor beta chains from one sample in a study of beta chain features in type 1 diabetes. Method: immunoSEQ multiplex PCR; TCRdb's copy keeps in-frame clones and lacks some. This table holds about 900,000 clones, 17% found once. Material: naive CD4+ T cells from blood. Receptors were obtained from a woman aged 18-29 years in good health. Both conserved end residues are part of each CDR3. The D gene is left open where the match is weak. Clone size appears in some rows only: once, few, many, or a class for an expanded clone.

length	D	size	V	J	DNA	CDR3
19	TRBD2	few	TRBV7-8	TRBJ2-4	TGTGCCAGCAGCTTTGGACTAGCCGATAACGCCGTAGCCAAAAACATTCAGTACTTC	CASSFGLADNAVAKNIQYF
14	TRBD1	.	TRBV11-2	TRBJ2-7	TGTGCCAGCAGCTCAGTCCGGACAGGGCTTGAGCAGTACTTC	CASSSVRTGLEQYF
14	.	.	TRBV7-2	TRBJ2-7	TGTGCCAGCAGCTTATTGGGTGGGGGCTACGAGCAGTACTTC	CASSLLGGGYEQYF
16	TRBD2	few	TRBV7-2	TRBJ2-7	TGTGCCAGCAGCTCCGAAGGACTAGCGGGAGGGACCCAGCAGTACTTC	CASSSEGLAGGTQQYF
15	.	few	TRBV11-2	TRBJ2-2	TGTGCCAGCAGCCTGGACTCGTCAGCGTTCGGGGAGCTGTTTTTT	CASSLDSSAFGELFF
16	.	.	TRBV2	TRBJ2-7	TGTGCCAGCACTCAGGGGCTAGCGGGGACAGGCTACGAGCAGTACTTC	CASTQGLAGTGYEQYF
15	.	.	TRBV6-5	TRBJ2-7	TGTGCCAGCAGTTACTATACAGGGCCCGGCTACGAGCAGTACTTC	CASSYYTGPGYEQYF
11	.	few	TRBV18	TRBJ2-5	TGTGCCAGCTCAGGGCAAGAGACCCAGTACTTC	CASSGQETQYF
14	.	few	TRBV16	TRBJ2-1	TGTGCCAGCAGCCACAAAAGCGGTTACAATGAGCAGTTCTTC	CASSHKSGYNEQFF
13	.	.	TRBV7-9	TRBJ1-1	TGTGCCAGCAGCCTTTCGGGGGGCACTGAAGCTTTCTTT	CASSLSGGTEAFF
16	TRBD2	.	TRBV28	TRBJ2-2	TGTGCCAGCAGTCTCCTGGGACTAGCGGGCACCGGGGAGCTGTTTTTT	CASSLLGLAGTGELFF
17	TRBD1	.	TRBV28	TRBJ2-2	TGTGCCAGCAGCTTGGGGTTTGGCCAGGGGGCGGCCGGGGAGCTGTTTTTT	CASSLGFGQGAAGELFF
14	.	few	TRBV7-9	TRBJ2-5	TGTGCCAGCAGCTTAGGAGGAGTTAAAGAGACCCAGTACTTC	CASSLGGVKETQYF
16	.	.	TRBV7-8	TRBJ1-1	TGTGCCAGCAGCTTATCGCGGCTTTTTTGGGACACTGAAGCTTTCTTT	CASSLSRLFWDTEAFF
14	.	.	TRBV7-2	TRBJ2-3	TGTGCCAGCAGCTTAGACCGGGACTTGGATACGCAGTATTTT	CASSLDRDLDTQYF
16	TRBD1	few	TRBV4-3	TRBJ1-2	TGCGCCAGCAGCCCCGGGACAGGCCGGGCCTCGGGGGGCTACACCTTC	CASSPGTGRASGGYTF
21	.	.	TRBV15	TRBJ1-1	TGTGCCACCAGCAGAGTTGGGGATATAAGGGTTAGTAACCTAGAGAACACTGAAGCTTTCTTT	CATSRVGDIRVSNLENTEAFF
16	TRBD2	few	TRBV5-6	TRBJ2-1	TGTGCCAGCAGCTTGGCGTTAGCGGGGGGCTACAATGAGCAGTTCTTC	CASSLALAGGYNEQFF
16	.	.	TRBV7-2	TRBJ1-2	TGTGCCAGCAGCTTGCGGGTGACTAGCCCCGGACTTGGCTACACCTTC	CASSLRVTSPGLGYTF
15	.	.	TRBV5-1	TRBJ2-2	TGCGCCAGCAGCTTGGCGACAGCCAACACCGGGGAGCTGTTTTTT	CASSLATANTGELFF
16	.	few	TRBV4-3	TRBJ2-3	TGCGCCAGCAGCCAGACCCCCGGGACTCCTCGGTTGTCGCAGTATTTT	CASSQTPGTPRLSQYF
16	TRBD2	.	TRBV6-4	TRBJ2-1	TGTGCCAGCAGCCCGAGTCGGGGGGGAACCTACAATGAGCAGTTCTTC	CASSPSRGGTYNEQFF
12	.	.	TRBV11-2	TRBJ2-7	TGTGCCAGCAGGCAGGGTACGCGGGAGCAGTACTTC	CASRQGTREQYF
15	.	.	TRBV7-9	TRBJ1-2	TGTGCCAGCAGCTTCCAGGAAGGGCCTAGTCATGGCTACACCTTC	CASSFQEGPSHGYTF
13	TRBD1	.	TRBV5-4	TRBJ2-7	TGTGCCTGCAGGCTACAGGGGTCAAACGAGCAGTACTTC	CACRLQGSNEQYF
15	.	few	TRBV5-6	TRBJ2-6	TGTGCCAGCAGCTTGGTACAGGCTGGGGCCAACGTCCTGACTTTC	CASSLVQAGANVLTF
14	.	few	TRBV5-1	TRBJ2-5	TGCGCCAGCAGCTGGGACTCGTCTCAAGAGACCCAGTACTTC	CASSWDSSQETQYF
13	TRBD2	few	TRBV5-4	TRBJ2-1	TGTGCCAGCAGCGCAGCCCGACTAGCGGAGCAGTTCTTC	CASSAARLAEQFF
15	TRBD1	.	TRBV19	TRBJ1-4	TGTGCCAGTAGACCGCAACAGGGGTCTAATGAAAAACTGTTTTTT	CASRPQQGSNEKLFF
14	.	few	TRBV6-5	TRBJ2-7	TGTGCCACCGCGAGGTACGGGAGCTCCTACGAGCAGTACTTC	CATARYGSSYEQYF
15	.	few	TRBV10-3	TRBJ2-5	TGTGCCATCAGTGAGCTCTTGGGAAATGGGGGGACCCAGTACTTC	CAISELLGNGGTQYF
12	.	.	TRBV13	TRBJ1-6	TGTGCCAGCAGCTTAGATCGGTCACCCCTCCACTTT	CASSLDRSPLHF
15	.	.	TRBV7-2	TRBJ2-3	TGTGCCAGCAGCCTAAATGCCGCTAGCACAGATACGCAGTATTTT	CASSLNAASTDTQYF
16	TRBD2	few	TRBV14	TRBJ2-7	TGTGCCAGCAGCTCCCCTCCTGGACTAGCGTTTGACGAGCAGTACTTC	CASSSPPGLAFDEQYF
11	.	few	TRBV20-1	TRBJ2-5	TGCAGTGCTAGACGACAAGAGACCCAGTACTTC	CSARRQETQYF
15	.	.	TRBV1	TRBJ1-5	TGCACCAGCACTCACAGGGAATCTAGCAATCAGCCCCAGCATTTT	CTSTHRESSNQPQHF
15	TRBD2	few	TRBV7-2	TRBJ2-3	TGTGCCAGCAGCTTAGTGGGGACTAGCCCAGATACGCAGTATTTT	CASSLVGTSPDTQYF
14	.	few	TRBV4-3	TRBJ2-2	TGCGCCAGCAGACCCACGACACTCACCGGGGAGCTGTTTTTT	CASRPTTLTGELFF
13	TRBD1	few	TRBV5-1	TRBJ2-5	TGCGCCAGCAGCTCGCGGACAGGGGAGACCCAGTACTTC	CASSSRTGETQYF
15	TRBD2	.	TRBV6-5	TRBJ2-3	TGTGCCAGCAGTTATAGCGGGAGCGGCACAGATACGCAGTATTTT	CASSYSGSGTDTQYF
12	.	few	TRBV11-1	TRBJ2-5	TGTGCCAGCAGCCAGTACCAAGAGACCCAGTACTTC	CASSQYQETQYF
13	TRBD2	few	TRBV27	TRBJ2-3	TGTGCCAGCAGAAGGACTAGCCCAGATACGCAGTATTTT	CASRRTSPDTQYF
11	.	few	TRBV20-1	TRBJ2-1	TGCAGTGCTCTACAGCTCAATGAGCAGTTCTTC	CSALQLNEQFF
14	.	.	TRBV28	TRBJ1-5	TGTGCCAGCAGAGACAGCCTGAGACGTCAGCCCCAGCATTTT	CASRDSLRRQPQHF
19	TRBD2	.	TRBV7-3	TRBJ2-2	TGTGCCAGCAGCTTAGGGCTAGCGGGATCGCCCGTTTTTGCCGGGGAGCTGTTTTTT	CASSLGLAGSPVFAGELFF
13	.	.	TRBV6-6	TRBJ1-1	TGTGCCAGCAGTTACCAACAGGGCGCTGAAGCTTTCTTT	CASSYQQGAEAFF
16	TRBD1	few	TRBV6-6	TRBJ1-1	TGTGCCAGCAGTCACGACACTGGACAGGGTCGCAGAGAAGCTTTCTTT	CASSHDTGQGRREAFF
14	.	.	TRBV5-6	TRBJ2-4	TGTGCCAGCAGCCCTATATTAGCCAAAAACATTCAGTACTTC	CASSPILAKNIQYF
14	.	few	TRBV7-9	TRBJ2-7	TGTGCCAGCAGCTTTGGGCAGGTTCCCTACGAGCAGTACTTC	CASSFGQVPYEQYF
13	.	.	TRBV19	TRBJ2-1	TGTGCCAGTACCCCCGACAGGTACAATGAGCAGTTCTTC	CASTPDRYNEQFF
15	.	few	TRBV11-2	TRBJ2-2	TGTGCCAGCACCCCAGTGGGGGGAGGCGCCGGGGAGCTGTTTTTT	CASTPVGGGAGELFF
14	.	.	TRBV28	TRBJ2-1	TGTGCCAGCTCGGGATCGAAGCCAATCAATGAGCAGTTCTTC	CASSGSKPINEQFF
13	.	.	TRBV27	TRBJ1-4	TGTGCCAGCGGTACAGGGTCTAATGAAAAACTGTTTTTT	CASGTGSNEKLFF
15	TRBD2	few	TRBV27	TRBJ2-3	TGTGCCAGCTGCCGAGCGGGGATCAGCACAGATACGCAGTATTTT	CASCRAGISTDTQYF
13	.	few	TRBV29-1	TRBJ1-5	TGCAGCGTAGGGTGGGGTAGCAATCAGCCCCAGCATTTT	CSVGWGSNQPQHF